These 3 T cell receptor beta chains originate from one sample sequenced in a study of blood T cell repertoires in COVID-19. TCRdb's table, derived via immunoSEQ multiplex PCR, lists solely in-frame clones and lacks some. The sample holds a few hundred thousand clones, approximately 85% seen once. Material: PBMCs or T cells enriched from blood (not recorded which). The receptors here all came from a man aged 25 to 40 who had recovered from COVID-19.

The rearrangement uses TRBV27 and TRBJ1-1, with 9 bases identical to TRBD1. Germline-derived CDR1 and CDR2 are MNHEY and SMNVEV (reference sequence). V lost 5 bases and J lost 1; bases outside the gene matches: 5. CDR3 size: 15 residues. CDR3 residues: CASSPQGAGNTEAFF. The CDR3, as DNA: TGTGCCAGCAGTCCACAGGGGGCCGGGAACACTGAAGCTTTCTTT.

The chain couples TRBV2 to TRBJ1-2; TRBD1 matches 8 bases. The V gene's germline CDR1 is SNHLY and CDR2 FYNNEI. V lost 1 base, J lost 0 bases, and 4 bases stayed unmatched. The CDR3 loop spans 16 amino acids. The CDR3, as DNA: TGTGCCAGCAGTGAAGGGAGACAGGGGCCTAACTATGGCTACACCTTC. This sequence encodes CASSEGRQGPNYGYTF.

There are a few counts of this clone. V and J are TRBV9 and TRBJ1-3; D is perhaps TRBD1 (5 bases). V was trimmed by 4 bases and J by 3 bases, leaving 14 bases between them. CDR1 SGDLS and CDR2 YYNGEE come from the germline V gene. CDR3 size: 15 residues. The CDR3 region has the DNA TGTGCCAGCAGCCCCCCGGGACTCTATGGAAACACCATATATTTT. This sequence encodes CASSPPGLYGNTIYF.